The clone carrying this T cell receptor (beta chain) was seen ten or more times. This sample was included in a study of beta chain features in type 1 diabetes. The CDR3 covers 15 residues. The germline V gene encodes CDR1 LGHNA and CDR2 YSLEER. The germline V and J ends were trimmed by 1 base and 4 bases, with 13 bases remaining between them. The whole isolated RNA underwent reverse transcription, so sequencing captured expressed TCRB transcripts. Assay: immunoSEQ multiplex PCR; the TCRdb copy retains only in-frame clones and omits some. The table includes around 290,000 clones, under 8.5% detected once.

The gene calls are TRBV4-3 and TRBJ1-2, with D possibly TRBD1 on 6 matching bases. Sequenced material: central memory CD4+ T cells from blood. This clonotype originated in a young woman in good health. The CDR3 DNA is TGCGCCAGCAGCCAAGCTAATGGACAGCTCTATGGCTACACCTTC. Protein sequence: CASSQANGQLYGYTF.